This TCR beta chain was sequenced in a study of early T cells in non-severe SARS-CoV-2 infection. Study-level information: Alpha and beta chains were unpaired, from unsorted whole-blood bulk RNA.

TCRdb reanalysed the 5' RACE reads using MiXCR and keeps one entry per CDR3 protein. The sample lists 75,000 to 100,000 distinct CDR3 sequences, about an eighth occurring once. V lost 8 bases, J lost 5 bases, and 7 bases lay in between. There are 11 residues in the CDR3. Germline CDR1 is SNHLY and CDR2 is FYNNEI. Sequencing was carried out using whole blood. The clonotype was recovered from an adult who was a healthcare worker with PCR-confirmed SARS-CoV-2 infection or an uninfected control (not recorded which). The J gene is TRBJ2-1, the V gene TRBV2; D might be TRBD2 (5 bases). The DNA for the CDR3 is TGTGCCAGCGGAGGTCACAATGAGCAGTTCTTC. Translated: CASGGHNEQFF.